This TCR beta chain was recovered during a study of response to subunit inactivated influenza vaccine. Overall study results and limits: Authors suggested few new T cells are recruited by each seasonal influenza vaccination.

The CDR3 contains 14 residues. Germline CDR1 is SGHVS and CDR2 is FQNEAQ. The ends were cut back, 5 bases at V and 7 bases at J, with 15 bases in the middle. Of note for this clonotype: Its target is unknown.

TCRdb itself ran the RT-PCR reads through MiXCR, one entry per CDR3 protein. This table holds roughly 790,000 distinct CDR3 sequences, approximately 22% found once. The clonotype was recovered from a man aged 45-60 years who received an inactivated influenza vaccine. The material sequenced was PBMCs from blood, taken more than 4 days after vaccination. This chain joins TRBV7-8 and TRBJ1-5, with D possibly TRBD1 on 5 matching bases. The CDR3 DNA is TGTGCCAGCAGCCCCAAGGGGTTCGACCAGCCCCAGCATTTT. It yields the protein CASSPKGFDQPQHF.